These T cell receptor beta chains were read from a single sample in a study of breast tumors, draining lymph nodes, adjacent tissues. A single record per CDR3 protein comes from TCRdb applying MiXCR to the multiplex PCR reads. The sample yields about 140,000 distinct CDR3 sequences, around a third seen once. Source material: axillary lymph node tissue. The receptors come from a female donor with breast cancer. Some clones in this sample may be carry-over from other donors' samples. Both conserved end residues are part of each CDR3. Each record gives: V gene, D gene, J gene, clone size, CDR3 DNA, CDR3 protein. A D gene is named only where the DNA matches it firmly. Rows may omit the clone size; those that give it use once, few, many or a size class.

V: TRBV7-8
D: NA
J: TRBJ2-7
size: NA
DNA: TGTGCCAGCAGCTTGGCGTGGCAGGGTCGAGACGAGCAGTACTTC
CDR3: CASSLAWQGRDEQYF

V: TRBV7-8
D: NA
J: TRBJ1-1
size: few
DNA: TGTGCCAGCAGCTTAGCAATGAACACTGAAGCTTTCTTT
CDR3: CASSLAMNTEAFF

V: TRBV19
D: NA
J: TRBJ1-5
size: many
DNA: TGTGCCAGTAGTATAGATCTGGGAGCGGCAAATGATCAGCCCCAGCATTTT
CDR3: CASSIDLGAANDQPQHF

V: TRBV19
D: TRBD2
J: TRBJ2-1
size: NA
DNA: TGTGCCAGTAGTAGCTTAGCGGGGGGGAACAATGAGCAGTTCTTC
CDR3: CASSSLAGGNNEQFF

V: TRBV7-2
D: NA
J: TRBJ1-6
size: many
DNA: TGTGCCAGCACCGTTGGACGACAACCCCTCCACTTT
CDR3: CASTVGRQPLHF

V: TRBV12-3/TRBV12-4
D: TRBD2
J: TRBJ2-3
size: NA
DNA: TGTGCCAGCAGCCCAGCGGGACTAGCCCTCAATGAGCAGTATTTT
CDR3: CASSPAGLALNEQYF

V: TRBV4-3
D: TRBD1
J: TRBJ1-1
size: few
DNA: TGCGCCAGCAGCCAAGAAACAGGGGAAGTGGGAACTGAAGCTTTCTTT
CDR3: CASSQETGEVGTEAFF

V: TRBV7-9
D: NA
J: TRBJ1-6
size: NA
DNA: TGTGCCAGCAGCTTAGCGGCGGGGGCAGGTAATTCACCCCTCCACTTT
CDR3: CASSLAAGAGNSPLHF

V: TRBV7-6
D: NA
J: TRBJ1-6
size: NA
DNA: TGTGCCAGCAGCTTAGGCTTAATAACGGGGGCGTCATCCCTCCACTTT
CDR3: CASSLGLITGASSLHF

V: TRBV9
D: NA
J: TRBJ2-7
size: NA
DNA: TGTGCCAGCAGCGTAGAACCCTCCGCCTCCTACGAGCAGTACTTC
CDR3: CASSVEPSASYEQYF

V: TRBV20-1
D: NA
J: TRBJ1-4
size: many
DNA: TGCAGTGCTAGAGATCCGGCGGGGCGGACTAATGAAAAACTGTTTTTT
CDR3: CSARDPAGRTNEKLFF

V: TRBV20-1
D: NA
J: TRBJ1-6
size: NA
DNA: TGCAGTGCTAAGATCGGGGGCTATAATTCACCCCTCCACTTT
CDR3: CSAKIGGYNSPLHF

V: TRBV20-1
D: TRBD1
J: TRBJ1-5
size: many
DNA: TGCAGTGCTAGAGAGGATCCGGGGACAGGGGTCGTATATAGCAATCAGCCCCAGCATTTT
CDR3: CSAREDPGTGVVYSNQPQHF

V: TRBV2
D: NA
J: TRBJ1-2
size: many
DNA: TGTGCCAGCAGTGAGACAGCCTATGGCTACACCTTC
CDR3: CASSETAYGYTF

V: TRBV20-1
D: NA
J: TRBJ2-7
size: NA
DNA: TGCAGTGCGGCTCTACGAGGGCAGTACTTC
CDR3: CSAALRGQYF

V: TRBV7-6
D: TRBD2
J: TRBJ2-3
size: NA
DNA: TGTGCCAGCAGCATAGCGGGATTAGATACGCAGTATTTT
CDR3: CASSIAGLDTQYF

V: TRBV7-8
D: NA
J: TRBJ2-1
size: NA
DNA: TGTGCCAGCAGCTCATATCATGGGTTCAGTGAGCAGTTCTTC
CDR3: CASSSYHGFSEQFF

V: TRBV9
D: TRBD2
J: TRBJ2-1
size: many
DNA: TGTGCCAGCAGCCCCAAGACTAGCGGGTTGACCTACAATGAGCAGTTCTTC
CDR3: CASSPKTSGLTYNEQFF

V: TRBV6-6
D: NA
J: TRBJ1-2
size: many
DNA: TGTGCCAGCAGTTGGTCAGGGGCTAACTATGGCTACACCTTC
CDR3: CASSWSGANYGYTF

V: TRBV27
D: TRBD1
J: TRBJ1-2
size: NA
DNA: TGTGCCAGCAGGGCTCCGGGACAGGTCTATGGCTACACCTTC
CDR3: CASRAPGQVYGYTF

V: TRBV9
D: NA
J: TRBJ2-3
size: once
DNA: TGTGCCAGCAGCCCGAGGGGGGGGCCGGGCAATGAGCAGTATTTT
CDR3: CASSPRGGPGNEQYF

V: TRBV12-3/TRBV12-4
D: NA
J: TRBJ2-3
size: NA
DNA: TGTGCCAGCAGTTTCCGGAGGGTAGCCGACACAGATACGCAGTATTTT
CDR3: CASSFRRVADTDTQYF

V: TRBV11-3
D: TRBD1
J: TRBJ1-1
size: NA
DNA: TGTGCCAGCAGCGACAGGGCCACTGAAGCTTTCTTT
CDR3: CASSDRATEAFF

V: TRBV5-5
D: NA
J: TRBJ1-3
size: many
DNA: TGTGCCAGCAGCTTGGGCAGAGGCTTATTCTCTGGAAACACCATATATTTT
CDR3: CASSLGRGLFSGNTIYF

V: TRBV30
D: NA
J: TRBJ2-1
size: many
DNA: TGTGCCTGGAGTGTACCCCCGGACAATGAGCAGTTCTTC
CDR3: CAWSVPPDNEQFF

V: TRBV30
D: NA
J: TRBJ2-5
size: few
DNA: TGTGCCTGGACGAGGGGCGGTTATGAGACCCAGTACTTC
CDR3: CAWTRGGYETQYF

V: TRBV20-1
D: NA
J: TRBJ2-2
size: NA
DNA: TGCAGTGCTAGAAGTTACGCAATACGGGGTCTCGGTACCGGGGAGCTGTTTTTT
CDR3: CSARSYAIRGLGTGELFF

V: TRBV6-1
D: TRBD2
J: TRBJ2-5
size: many
DNA: TGTGCCAGCAGAACCGGGACTAGCGGGGTGGGGGAGACCCAGTACTTC
CDR3: CASRTGTSGVGETQYF

V: TRBV25-1
D: NA
J: TRBJ2-3
size: NA
DNA: TGTGCCAGCAGTGAATACCCCCCTTCTGACGGAAGAGGGGTCAATGAGCAGTATTTT
CDR3: CASSEYPPSDGRGVNEQYF

V: TRBV20-1
D: NA
J: TRBJ1-1
size: NA
DNA: TGCAGTCTTCAGGGGCTCACTGAAGCTTTCTTT
CDR3: CSLQGLTEAFF

V: TRBV29-1
D: NA
J: TRBJ1-2
size: many
DNA: TGCAGCGTTGGGGGTCAGCTGAACGAATATGGCTACACCTTC
CDR3: CSVGGQLNEYGYTF

V: TRBV7-2
D: NA
J: TRBJ2-1
size: many
DNA: TGTGCCAGCAGCTTAAGTCTGGGGGCGCCTGAGCAGTTCTTC
CDR3: CASSLSLGAPEQFF

V: TRBV7-9
D: NA
J: TRBJ1-2
size: many
DNA: TGTGCCAGCAGCTTAGGCTGGGGAATTAACCATGGCTACACCTTC
CDR3: CASSLGWGINHGYTF

V: TRBV7-9
D: NA
J: TRBJ2-3
size: many
DNA: TGTGCCAGCAGCTTAACCGGATATACGCAGTATTTT
CDR3: CASSLTGYTQYF

V: TRBV6-5
D: NA
J: TRBJ1-4
size: many
DNA: TGTGCCAGCAGTTACTCAGGCCTGGGGGACCGAAAACTGTTTTTT
CDR3: CASSYSGLGDRKLFF

V: TRBV19
D: NA
J: TRBJ1-5
size: NA
DNA: TGTGCCAGTAGTATGGTGGGCCAGGTTAGCAATCAGCCCCAGCATTTT
CDR3: CASSMVGQVSNQPQHF

V: TRBV20-1
D: TRBD1
J: TRBJ1-6
size: NA
DNA: TGCAGTGCTAGAAACGTCGGGACAGCCACCTATAATTCACCCCTCCACTTT
CDR3: CSARNVGTATYNSPLHF

V: TRBV6-2/TRBV6-3
D: NA
J: TRBJ2-2
size: many
DNA: TGTGCCAGCAGTTTGGGACGGCCAGACACCGGGGAGCTGTTTTTT
CDR3: CASSLGRPDTGELFF

V: TRBV5-6
D: NA
J: TRBJ1-3
size: many
DNA: TGTGCCAGCAGCACGAACGACAAGCCTGGAAACACCATATATTTT
CDR3: CASSTNDKPGNTIYF

V: TRBV4-3
D: TRBD2
J: TRBJ2-1
size: NA
DNA: TGCGCCAGCAGCCAAGAGCCCAGCGGGGGGGCGAATGAGCAGTTCTTC
CDR3: CASSQEPSGGANEQFF

V: TRBV7-2
D: TRBD1
J: TRBJ2-5
size: NA
DNA: TGTGCCAGCAGCTTGGGACAGGGGTCGGGGGAGACCCAGTACTTC
CDR3: CASSLGQGSGETQYF

V: TRBV19
D: NA
J: TRBJ2-1
size: many
DNA: TGTGCCAGTAGTAGTGGGAGCTCCTACAATGAGCAGTTCTTC
CDR3: CASSSGSSYNEQFF

V: TRBV19
D: TRBD2
J: TRBJ2-5
size: NA
DNA: TGTGCCTGTAGTATGCGACTAGCGAGGGCAGAGACCCAGTACTTC
CDR3: CACSMRLARAETQYF

V: TRBV5-1
D: NA
J: TRBJ1-5
size: many
DNA: TGCGCCAGCAGCCCCCAGGGAGAGCAGCCCCAGCATTTT
CDR3: CASSPQGEQPQHF

V: TRBV30
D: NA
J: TRBJ2-2
size: many
DNA: TGTGCCTGGAGAAATACACAAGCCGCGAACACCGGGGAGCTGTTTTTT
CDR3: CAWRNTQAANTGELFF

V: TRBV5-1
D: NA
J: TRBJ2-1
size: many
DNA: TGCGCCAGCAGCCCCAGGACACTACGCTCCTACAATGAGCAGTTCTTC
CDR3: CASSPRTLRSYNEQFF

V: TRBV6-6
D: TRBD1
J: TRBJ2-7
size: many
DNA: TGTGCCAGCAGTTACAATTTCCCCGGGACAGCCTACTACGAGCAGTACTTC
CDR3: CASSYNFPGTAYYEQYF

V: TRBV6-5
D: TRBD2
J: TRBJ2-1
size: NA
DNA: TGTGCCAGCAGCACTAGCGGGGGCTACAATGAGCAGTTCTTC
CDR3: CASSTSGGYNEQFF

V: TRBV5-5
D: NA
J: TRBJ2-3
size: NA
DNA: TGTGCCAGCAGAAGGGACGTCACTAGCATAGATACGCAGTATTTT
CDR3: CASRRDVTSIDTQYF

V: TRBV7-9
D: NA
J: TRBJ1-4
size: many
DNA: TGTGCCAGCAGCTTGCTGGCTTACGAAAAACTGTTTTTT
CDR3: CASSLLAYEKLFF

V: TRBV14
D: NA
J: TRBJ1-2
size: many
DNA: TGTGCCAGCAGCCAAGTAGGCAGTACTAACTACTATGGCTACACCTTC
CDR3: CASSQVGSTNYYGYTF

V: TRBV18
D: NA
J: TRBJ2-2
size: NA
DNA: TGTGCCAGCTCACTAATCACCGGGGAGCTGTTTTTT
CDR3: CASSLITGELFF

V: TRBV5-4
D: TRBD1
J: TRBJ2-2
size: many
DNA: TGTGCCAGCAGCTTAGGCAGGGGGCTTAACACCGGGGAGCTGTTTTTT
CDR3: CASSLGRGLNTGELFF

V: TRBV12-5
D: NA
J: TRBJ2-5
size: many
DNA: TGTGCTAGTGGTTTGTCGGTCCGGCAAGAGACCCAGTACTTC
CDR3: CASGLSVRQETQYF

V: TRBV7-2
D: NA
J: TRBJ2-2
size: many
DNA: TGTGCCAGCAGCTTAGGGGTCGGGGTGAACACCGGGGAGCTGTTTTTT
CDR3: CASSLGVGVNTGELFF

V: TRBV7-2
D: TRBD2
J: TRBJ2-1
size: NA
DNA: TGTGCCAGCAGCTTAGTGGGACTAGCGGGCAATGAGCAGTTCTTC
CDR3: CASSLVGLAGNEQFF